The 17 T cell receptor beta chains listed next were all sequenced from one sample in a study of Ad26.COV2.S vaccination and SARS-CoV-2 variants (dated by TCRdb to about 2021). The treatment or condition label, as the study defines it: 15 to 20 received Ad26.COV2.S at low or high dose, single or two shots; about five received placebo; per-sample allocation not given. For vaccine and placebo recipients, repertoires were sequenced using samples collected on day 63 after the first injection. Libraries were constructed by the immunoSEQ multiplex PCR assay. The table was pulled from immuneACCESS by TCRdb, which kept in-frame rearrangements only. Such tables lose some clones; where checked, under half of the loss comes from unresolved V genes, and the rest has no known cause. For this sample there are about 440,000 clones; 90% appear just once. Clones ranked in the top ten supply around 4.2% of the sample.

The input for sequencing was peripheral blood, taken in a trial of Ad26.COV2.S vaccine versus placebo. The source of these receptors is a person between 18 and 65 years old who received the Ad26.COV2.S COVID-19 vaccine or a placebo.

The rearrangement links TRBV25-1 to TRBJ2-3; D perhaps matches TRBD1 (6 bases). Trimming removed 1 base at V and 1 base at J, with 9 bases between. The length of the CDR3 is 15 residues. Germline V gives CDR1 MGHDK, CDR2 SYGVNS. CDR3 DNA: TGTGCCAGCAGTGAATCAAGGACAGGCACAGATACGCAGTATTTT. Protein product: CASSESRTGTDTQYF.

The J gene is TRBJ2-7, the V gene TRBV6-5; D unresolved. This CDR3 comprises 14 residues. The germline V gene encodes CDR1 MNHEY and CDR2 SVGAGI. The V and J ends lost 6 bases and 0 bases respectively, with 12 bases between them. CDR3 in amino acids: CASSVAVGSYEQYF. As DNA, the CDR3 is TGTGCCAGCAGCGTCGCCGTGGGCTCCTACGAGCAGTACTTC.

Remarks on this clone: This CDR3 is also generated by other DNA sequences in the sample. V is TRBV5-4 and J is TRBJ2-3; D is possibly TRBD2 (5 bases). The V end lost 2 bases, the J end lost 1 base, and 8 bases lay between the germline ends. This CDR3 spans 14 amino acids. The germline gives CDR1 SGHNT, CDR2 YYREEE (reference sequence). CDR3 coding DNA: TGTGCCAGCAGCTTCACTAGTCGCACAGATACGCAGTATTTT. It encodes CASSFTSRTDTQYF.

The chain recombines TRBV7-2 with TRBJ1-5; 8 bases are shared with TRBD1. CDR3 length: 16 amino acids. V dropped 4 bases and J dropped 4; count of bases not matched to a gene: 9. CDR1 is SGHTA, CDR2 FQGNSA, per germline. The CDR3 region has the DNA TGTGCCAGCAGCTCGAGGACAGGGAGGAGTAATCAGCCCCAGCATTTT. Amino acid sequence: CASSSRTGRSNQPQHF.

The rearrangement links TRBV28 to TRBJ1-5; TRBD1 agrees at 7 bases. The CDR3 runs 14 residues. Germline V lookup: CDR1 MDHEN, CDR2 SYDVKM. The V segment lost 6 bases and the J segment 7 bases; nucleotides outside the gene matches: 9. CDR3 amino acids: CASSLYGDRQPQHF. Here the CDR3 DNA reads TGTGCCAGCAGCCTTTATGGGGACAGACAGCCCCAGCATTTT.

The chain uses TRBV7-9 and TRBJ1-4; 7 nucleotides agree with TRBD1. With 8 bases clipped from V and 5 bases from J, the junction kept 5 bases outside the gene matches. The CDR3 spans 13 residues. Per the germline V gene, CDR1 is SEHNR and CDR2 is FQNEAQ (reference sequence). This CDR3 is CASRPTGNEKLFF. In DNA form, the CDR3 reads TGTGCCAGCCGCCCGACAGGGAATGAAAAACTGTTTTTT.

As to this clone: The sample carries other DNA sequences with the same CDR3. V usage is TRBV20-1 and J usage is TRBJ2-5; TRBD2 is a possible D gene (6 bases). The CDR3 is 11 residues long. With 7 bases removed from V and 4 bases from J, the gap between germline ends came to 10 bases. The germline V gene has CDR1 DFQATT and CDR2 SNEGSKA (reference sequence). CDR3 sequence: CSGRRGETQYF. The CDR3 region has the DNA TGCAGTGGACGGAGGGGAGAGACCCAGTACTTC.

This chain joins TRBV28 and TRBJ2-7; TRBD2 might be the D (7 bases). This CDR3 is built from 14 residues. V lost 10 bases and J 2 bases, leaving 18 bases between the germline ends. Germline loops: CDR1 MDHEN, CDR2 SYDVKM. Written as DNA, the CDR3 is TGTGCCACCCGCCGGGGGGCAGGGCCCTACGAGCAGTACTTC. Translating it yields CATRRGAGPYEQYF.

This sequence joins TRBV30 and TRBJ1-1, with D tentatively TRBD1 (5 bases). The CDR3 totals 13 residues. Germline-derived CDR1 and CDR2 are GTSNPN and SVGIG (reference sequence). V shed 4 bases and J shed 1 base, with 10 bases lying between them. CDR3 loop: CAWTDGGNTEAFF. The CDR3 bases are TGTGCCTGGACCGACGGGGGGAACACTGAAGCTTTCTTT. The full variable domain, in which reference TRBV30 and TRBJ1-1 provide the parts outside the CDR3, is SQTIHQWPATLVQPVGSPLSLECTVEGTSNPNLYWYRQAAGRGLQLLFYSVGIGQISSEVPQNLSASRPQDRQFILSSKKLLLSDSGFYLCAWTDGGNTEAFFGQGTRLTVV.

The rearrangement uses TRBV6-2 or TRBV6-3 and TRBJ1-2; D is possibly TRBD1 (5 bases). V dropped 2 bases and J dropped 3 bases, with 7 bases sitting between them. The CDR3 spans 13 residues. Germline CDR1 and CDR2: MNHEY and SVGEGT. The DNA for the CDR3 is TGTGCCAGCAGTTACGACAGAGACTATGGCTACACCTTC. It encodes CASSYDRDYGYTF.

CDR3 loop: CASSLSGGNTGELFF. The DNA of the CDR3 is TGTGCCAGCAGTTTATCGGGGGGGAACACCGGGGAGCTGTTTTTT. The chain joins TRBV6-2 or TRBV6-3 to TRBJ2-2, with 7 bases identical to TRBD2. The germline CDR1 and CDR2 sequences are MNHEY and SVGEGT. V lost 4 bases, J lost 1 base, and 3 bases stayed unmatched. This CDR3 is built from 15 residues.

The rearrangement joins TRBV27 to TRBJ1-2; D call uncertain. Between the trimmed V and J ends, which lost 3 bases and 2 bases, there was a span of 7 bases. The CDR3 contains 13 residues. Germline V gene lookup returns CDR1 MNHEY and CDR2 SMNVEV (reference sequence). CDR3 loop: CASSLASNYGYTF. CDR3 DNA: TGTGCCAGCAGTTTGGCCAGCAACTATGGCTACACCTTC.

The rearrangement links TRBV11-3 to TRBJ2-2; TRBD1 matches 7 bases. Per germline, CDR1 SGHNT and CDR2 YENEEA. The V gene end was trimmed by 4 bases and the J gene end by 0 bases; junction bases not matched to a gene: 5. The CDR3 length is 16 residues. The CDR3 loop is CASSSGQVPNTGELFF. The CDR3 coding sequence is TGTGCCAGCAGCTCCGGACAGGTTCCGAACACCGGGGAGCTGTTTTTT.

The chain carries TRBV7-8 and TRBJ2-7; TRBD2 matches at 10 bases. The length of the CDR3 is 17 residues. CDR1 and CDR2 (germline): SGHVS, FQNEAQ. J gave up 3 bases and V 0 bases, and 8 bases lay outside the gene matches. This CDR3 is CASSLALSSGSYYEQYF. The DNA of the CDR3 is TGTGCCAGCAGCTTAGCCCTATCTAGCGGGAGTTACTACGAGCAGTACTTC.

The chain links TRBV1 to TRBJ2-1; the DNA was not used to check the table's D call, TRBD1. TRBV1 is assigned pseudogene status. The CDR3 is 13 residues long. The chain's CDR3 is CTSSHRTAAEQFF. The CDR3 DNA follows: TGCACCAGCAGCCACAGAACAGCAGCTGAGCAGTTCTTC.

The gene calls are TRBV5-1 and TRBJ1-2, with 7 bases lining up with TRBD1. CDR1 is SGHRS, CDR2 YFSETQ, per germline. The ends lost 4 bases at V and 4 bases at J; junction bases unmatched: 10. CDR3 size: 15 residues. CDR3 region: CASSGTVDGTYGYTF. The CDR3 region has the DNA TGCGCCAGCAGCGGGACAGTCGACGGGACCTATGGCTACACCTTC.

The chain links TRBV7-8 to TRBJ1-3; D is undetermined. Germline-derived CDR1 and CDR2 are SGHVS and FQNEAQ. This CDR3 region has 14 residues. V was clipped by 3 bases and J by 0 bases, with 6 bases between them. CDR3 amino acids: CASSFTDSGNTIYF. The CDR3 DNA reads as TGTGCCAGCAGCTTTACGGACTCTGGAAACACCATATATTTT. The variable domain in full, completed from reference TRBV7-8 and TRBJ1-3, reads GAGVSQSPRYKVAKRGQDVALRCDPISGHVSLFWYQQALGQGPEFLTYFQNEAQLDKSGLPSDRFFAERPEGSVSTLKIQRTQQEDSAVYLCASSFTDSGNTIYFGEGSWLTVV.